This T cell receptor beta chain was identified in a study of blood T cell repertoires in COVID-19. About the research overall: Whether acute or convalescent, the COVID-19 samples came from the United States, Italy and Spain. PBMCs, B-cell-depleted T cells, or T cells were the source of the cDNA or gDNA that made up the material.

The CDR3 extends over 16 amino acids. Unmatched junction bases numbered 9, after V lost 4 bases and J lost 5 bases. Germline CDR1 is SNHLY and CDR2 is FYNNEI. In the source study's methods: By means of reference gene primer amplification, nucleated cell counts were estimated. Sequenced by immunoSEQ multiplex PCR; TCRdb stores in-frame clones only, minus some. V and J calls and clone size are copied from that table; D and trimming were computed from the DNA. Among about 180,000 clones listed, around 80% were seen once. This chain uses TRBV2 with TRBJ2-2; 8 bases fit TRBD1. The sequence was obtained from a man aged 65-85 years with active or convalescent COVID-19. The sequencing input was peripheral blood. CDR3 sequence (DNA): TGTGCCAGCAGTGCCCCGTCAGGGGGCGTAACCGGGGAGCTGTTTTTT. This translates into CASSAPSGGVTGELFF.